The table lists the clone carrying this T cell receptor (beta chain) with many counts. This sample is drawn from a study of blood T cells in healthy people across ages. V lost 4 bases and J lost 2; bases outside the gene matches: 2. The CDR3 covers 13 residues. Germline lookup yields CDR1 SGHVS and CDR2 FQNEAQ. The second PCR ran roughly 7 to 11 cycles with a sample-barcoded 5' primer and J-beta primers. Each CDR3 protein gets one entry after TCRdb re-called the 5' RACE reads with MiXCR. The table lists about 2 million distinct CDR3 sequences, less than 50% of them singletons. Extractions gave at least 5 micrograms of total RNA per sample.

This clonotype originated in a woman between 40 and 50 years old in good health. The sample taken for sequencing was blood. This chain links TRBV7-8 with TRBJ2-7, with 7 bases matching TRBD1. DNA of the CDR3: TGTGCCAGCAGCTGGGACAGTACCTACGAGCAGTACTTC. Protein product: CASSWDSTYEQYF.